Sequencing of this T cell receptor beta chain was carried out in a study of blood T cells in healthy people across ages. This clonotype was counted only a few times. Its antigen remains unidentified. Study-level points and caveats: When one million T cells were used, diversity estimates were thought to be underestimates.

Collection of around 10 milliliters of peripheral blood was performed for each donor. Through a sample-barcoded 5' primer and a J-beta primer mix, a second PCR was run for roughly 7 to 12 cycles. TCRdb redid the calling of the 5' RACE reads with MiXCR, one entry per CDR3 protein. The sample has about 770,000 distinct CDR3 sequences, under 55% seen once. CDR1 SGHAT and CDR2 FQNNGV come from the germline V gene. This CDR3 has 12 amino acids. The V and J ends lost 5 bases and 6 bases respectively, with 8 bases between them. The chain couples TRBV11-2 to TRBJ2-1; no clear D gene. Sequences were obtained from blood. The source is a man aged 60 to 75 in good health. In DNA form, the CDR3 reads TGTGCCAGCAGCAGAGAACTCAATGAGCAGTTCTTC. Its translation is CASSRELNEQFF.